This T cell receptor beta chain came from a study of T cells after yellow fever vaccination. On the study more broadly: Fractions of low cell number were prepared using SMART-Seq v4 Ultra Low Input.

The study made its TCR cDNA through 5'RACE template switching. That step introduced a universal primer site along with UMIs. From the 5' RACE reads, TCRdb called clonotypes with MiXCR, one entry per CDR3 protein. Among 300,000 to 350,000 distinct CDR3 sequences listed, about 4% were seen once. Germline values: CDR1 SGHAT, CDR2 FQDESV (reference sequence). CDR3 length: 13 amino acids. V dropped 3 bases and J dropped 7 bases, with 13 bases sitting between them. Sequenced material: PBMCs, taken 5 days after the yellow fever booster vaccination. The sequence came from a man aged 18 to 29 who received the YFV17D yellow fever vaccine. The chain joins TRBV11-1 to TRBJ2-7, with a tentative D call TRBD2 (7 bases). CDR3 residues: CASSFVQGGEQYF. As DNA, the CDR3 is TGTGCCAGCAGCTTTGTACAGGGAGGGGAGCAGTACTTC.